Below are 8 T cell receptor beta chains sequenced from a single sample in a study of T cells in Graves' hyperthyroidism and ophthalmopathy. Amplified regions were TCR beta CDR3 sequences from RNA transcripts. First-round RT-PCR of the TCR CDR3 relied on the HTBI primer set. Each CDR3 protein is one row after TCRdb ran MiXCR on the multiplex PCR reads. The sample holds a few hundred thousand distinct CDR3 sequences, 15% to 20% seen once. The sample taken for sequencing was blood. These receptors were obtained from a woman aged 45-65 years with Graves' hyperthyroidism.

This clonotype occurred a few times. The chain carries TRBV6-5 and TRBJ2-2, with 7 positions matching TRBD1. V shed 4 bases, J shed 1 base, and the junction held 3 bases outside the gene matches. The CDR3 has 15 amino acids. Germline values: CDR1 MNHEY, CDR2 SVGAGI. CDR3 loop: CASSFNRGNTGELFF. CDR3 nucleotide sequence: TGTGCCAGCAGTTTTAACAGGGGGAACACCGGGGAGCTGTTTTTT.

This clonotype showed up many times. The V and J genes are TRBV2 and TRBJ1-1; TRBD1 agrees at 7 bases. V lost 6 bases to trimming and J lost 5 bases; unmatched junction nucleotides: 9. This CDR3 region has 14 residues. From germline, CDR1 is SNHLY and CDR2 FYNNEI. CDR3 region: CASRAPGGRTEAFF. The CDR3 bases are TGTGCCAGCAGAGCCCCAGGGGGGAGGACTGAAGCTTTCTTT.

This clonotype was observed many times. The chain joins TRBV5-5 to TRBJ2-3; TRBD1 agrees at 8 bases. V shed 1 base, J shed 4 bases, and the junction held 5 bases outside the gene matches. The CDR3 is 15 amino acids. The germline V gene has CDR1 SGHKS and CDR2 YYEKEE (reference sequence). DNA for the CDR3: TGTGCCAGCAGCTTGATCTCAGGGGGCGCAGATACGCAGTATTTT. It specifies CASSLISGGADTQYF.

The chain employs TRBV6-1 and TRBJ2-7; the D is unclear. Trimming removed 9 bases from V and 6 bases from J, with 9 bases in between. The CDR3 loop spans 10 amino acids. CDR1 and CDR2 from the germline V gene are MNHNS and SASEGT. This chain's CDR3 is CARCLVEQYF. CDR3 DNA sequence: TGTGCCAGATGCCTAGTCGAGCAGTACTTC.

The chain uses TRBV6-1 and TRBJ2-7; the D is unclear. The CDR3 loop spans 10 amino acids. Trimming cost V 3 bases and J 7 bases, with 4 bases left between them. Germline CDR1 and CDR2: MNHNS and SASEGT. The CDR3 nucleotides read TGTGCCAGCAGTGACGGTGAGCAGTACGTC. The encoded protein is CASSDGEQYV.

This sequence joins TRBV2 and TRBJ2-2; TRBD2 matches 14 bases. V gave up 4 bases and J gave up 7 bases; unmatched junction bases: 5. Germline CDR1 SNHLY, CDR2 FYNNEI. The CDR3 has 16 residues. Here the CDR3 reads CASSGRGLAGVGELFF. The CDR3 region has the DNA TGTGCCAGCAGTGGCCGGGGACTAGCGGGAGTCGGGGAGCTGTTTTTT.

This CDR3 reads CSATEVGGRRYNEQFF. The CDR3 DNA follows: TGCAGTGCTACAGAGGTCGGCGGGAGACGGTACAATGAGCAGTTCTTC. The J gene is TRBJ2-1, the V gene TRBV20-1, with 7 positions matching TRBD2. CDR1 and CDR2 from the germline V gene are DFQATT and SNEGSKA (reference sequence). The CDR3 runs 16 residues. V dropped 4 bases and J dropped 4; count of bases not matched to a gene: 13.

The chain joins TRBV7-9 to TRBJ2-1; no definite D call. Germline CDR1 is SEHNR and CDR2 is FQNEAQ (reference sequence). The CDR3 runs 12 residues. The ends were cut back, 5 bases at V and 5 bases at J, with 7 bases in the middle. The DNA for the CDR3 is TGTGCCAGCAGCCCCCAGAACAATGAGCAGTTCTTC. It encodes CASSPQNNEQFF.